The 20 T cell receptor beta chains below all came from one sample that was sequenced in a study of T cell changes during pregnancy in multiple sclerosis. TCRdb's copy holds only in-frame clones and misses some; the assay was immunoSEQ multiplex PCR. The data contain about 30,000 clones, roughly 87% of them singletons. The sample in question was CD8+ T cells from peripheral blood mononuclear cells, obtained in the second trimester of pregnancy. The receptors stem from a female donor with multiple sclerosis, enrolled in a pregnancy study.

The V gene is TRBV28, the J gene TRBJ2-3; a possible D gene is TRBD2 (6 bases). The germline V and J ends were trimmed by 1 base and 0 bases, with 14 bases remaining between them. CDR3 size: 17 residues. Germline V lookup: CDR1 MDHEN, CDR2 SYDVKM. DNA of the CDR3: TGTGCCAGCAGTTTATTCCTTCCTAGCGCTAGCACAGATACGCAGTATTTT. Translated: CASSLFLPSASTDTQYF.

The CDR3 nucleotides read TGTGCCAGCAGTGAAGCGGAGGGCGCTGGCTCCTACGAGCAGTACTTC. Amino acid sequence: CASSEAEGAGSYEQYF. The gene calls are TRBV6-1 and TRBJ2-7; D may be TRBD2 (6 bases). The CDR3 contains 16 residues. The germline gives CDR1 MNHNS, CDR2 SASEGT. The V and J ends lost 0 bases and 0 bases respectively, with 12 bases between them.

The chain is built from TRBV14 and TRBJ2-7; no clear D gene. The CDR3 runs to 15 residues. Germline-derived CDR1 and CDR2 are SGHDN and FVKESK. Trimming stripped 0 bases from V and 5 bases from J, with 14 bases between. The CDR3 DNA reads TGTGCCAGCAGCCAAGATCACCCAGTGTACGACGAGCAGTACTTC. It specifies CASSQDHPVYDEQYF.

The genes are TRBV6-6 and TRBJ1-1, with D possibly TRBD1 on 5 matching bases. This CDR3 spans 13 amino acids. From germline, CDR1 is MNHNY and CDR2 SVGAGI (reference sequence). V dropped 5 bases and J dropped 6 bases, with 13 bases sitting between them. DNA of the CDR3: TGTGCCAGCAGTAACATGGGGCTGGCTGAAGCTTTCTTT. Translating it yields CASSNMGLAEAFF.

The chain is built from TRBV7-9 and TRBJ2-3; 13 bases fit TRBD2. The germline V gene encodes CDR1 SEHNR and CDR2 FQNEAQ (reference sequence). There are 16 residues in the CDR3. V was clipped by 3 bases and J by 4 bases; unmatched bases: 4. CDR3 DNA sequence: TGTGCCAGCAGCTTCGGGACTAGCGGGATTGCAGATACGCAGTATTTT. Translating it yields CASSFGTSGIADTQYF.

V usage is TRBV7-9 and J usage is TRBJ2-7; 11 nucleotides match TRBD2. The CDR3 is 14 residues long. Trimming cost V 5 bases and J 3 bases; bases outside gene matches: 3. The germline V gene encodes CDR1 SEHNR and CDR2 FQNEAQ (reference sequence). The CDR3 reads CASSATSGSYEQYF. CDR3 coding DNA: TGTGCCAGCAGCGCCACTAGCGGGAGCTACGAGCAGTACTTC.

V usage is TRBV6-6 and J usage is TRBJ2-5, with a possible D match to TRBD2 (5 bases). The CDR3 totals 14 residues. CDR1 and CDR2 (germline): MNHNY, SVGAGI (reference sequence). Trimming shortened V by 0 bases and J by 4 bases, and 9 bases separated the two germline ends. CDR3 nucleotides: TGTGCCAGCAGTTACTCCGAGGGATCAGAGACCCAGTACTTC. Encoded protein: CASSYSEGSETQYF.

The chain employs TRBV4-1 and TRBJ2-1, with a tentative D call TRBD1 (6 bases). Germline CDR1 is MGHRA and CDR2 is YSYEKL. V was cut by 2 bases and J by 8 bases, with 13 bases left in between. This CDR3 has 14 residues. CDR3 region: CASSQPGQLDEQFF. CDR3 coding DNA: TGCGCCAGCAGCCAACCTGGACAGTTGGATGAGCAGTTCTTC.

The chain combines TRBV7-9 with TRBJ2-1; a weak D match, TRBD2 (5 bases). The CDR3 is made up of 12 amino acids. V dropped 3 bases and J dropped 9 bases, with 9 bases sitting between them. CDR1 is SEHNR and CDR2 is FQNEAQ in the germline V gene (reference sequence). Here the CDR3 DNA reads TGTGCCAGCAGCTTCCCCCTAGCTGAGCAGTTCTTC. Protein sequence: CASSFPLAEQFF. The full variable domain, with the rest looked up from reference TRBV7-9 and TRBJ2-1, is DTGVSQNPRHKITKRGQNVTFRCDPISEHNRLYWYRQTLGQGPEFLTYFQNEAQLEKSRLLSDRFSAERPKGSFSTLEIQRTEQGDSAMYLCASSFPLAEQFFGPGTRLTVL.

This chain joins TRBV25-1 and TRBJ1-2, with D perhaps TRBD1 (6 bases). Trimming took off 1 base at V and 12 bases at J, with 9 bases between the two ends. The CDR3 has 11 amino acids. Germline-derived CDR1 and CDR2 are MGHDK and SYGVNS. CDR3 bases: TGTGCCAGCAGTGAATCCGGGACACACACCTTC. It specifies CASSESGTHTF.

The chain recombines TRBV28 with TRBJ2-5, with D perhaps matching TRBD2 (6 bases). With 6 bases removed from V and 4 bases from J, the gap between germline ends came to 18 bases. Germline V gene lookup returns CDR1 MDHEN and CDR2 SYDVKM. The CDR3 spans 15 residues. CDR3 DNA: TGTGCCAGCAGAGGTGGGCACATGGGGGGAGAGACCCAGTACTTC. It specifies CASRGGHMGGETQYF. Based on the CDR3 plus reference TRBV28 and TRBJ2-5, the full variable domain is DVKVTQSSRYLVKRTGEKVFLECVQDMDHENMFWYRQDPGLGLRLIYFSYDVKMKEKGDIPEGYSVSREKKERFSLILESASTNQTSMYLCASRGGHMGGETQYFGPGTRLLVL.

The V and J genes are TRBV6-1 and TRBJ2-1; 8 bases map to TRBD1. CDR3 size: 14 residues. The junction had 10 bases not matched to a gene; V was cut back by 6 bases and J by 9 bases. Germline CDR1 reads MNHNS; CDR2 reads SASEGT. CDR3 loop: CASRNRGEFGEQFF. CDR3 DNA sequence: TGTGCCAGCAGGAACAGGGGGGAGTTTGGTGAGCAGTTCTTC.

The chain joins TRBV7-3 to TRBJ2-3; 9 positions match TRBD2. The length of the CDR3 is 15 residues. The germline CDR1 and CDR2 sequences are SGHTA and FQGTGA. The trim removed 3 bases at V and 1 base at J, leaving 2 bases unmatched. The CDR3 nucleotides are TGTGCCAGCAGCTTGATAGCGGGGGGCACAGATACGCAGTATTTT. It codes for CASSLIAGGTDTQYF. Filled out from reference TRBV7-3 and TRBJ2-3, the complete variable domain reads GAGVSQTPSNKVTEKGKYVELRCDPISGHTALYWYRQSLGQGPEFLIYFQGTGAADDSGLPNDRFFAVRPEGSVSTLKIQRTERGDSAVYLCASSLIAGGTDTQYFGPGTRLTVL.

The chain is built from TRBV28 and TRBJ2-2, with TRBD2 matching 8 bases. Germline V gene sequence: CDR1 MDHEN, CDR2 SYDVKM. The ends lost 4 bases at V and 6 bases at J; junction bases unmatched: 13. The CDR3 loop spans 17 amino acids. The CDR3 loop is CASSYPPGLEIAGELFF. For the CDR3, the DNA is TGTGCCAGCAGTTACCCGCCGGGACTAGAAATTGCCGGGGAGCTGTTTTTT.

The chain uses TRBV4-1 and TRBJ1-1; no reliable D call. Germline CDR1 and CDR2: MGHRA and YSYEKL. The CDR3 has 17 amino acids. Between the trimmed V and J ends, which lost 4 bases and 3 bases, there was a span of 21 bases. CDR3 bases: TGCGCCAGCAGCCCCCCGCGTCCCCCCACCGGGGACACTGAAGCTTTCTTT. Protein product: CASSPPRPPTGDTEAFF.

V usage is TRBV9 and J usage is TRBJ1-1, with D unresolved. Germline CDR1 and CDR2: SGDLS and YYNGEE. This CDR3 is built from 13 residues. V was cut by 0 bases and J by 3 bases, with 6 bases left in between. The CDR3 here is CASSVERDTEAFF. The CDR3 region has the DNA TGTGCCAGCAGCGTAGAGAGGGACACTGAAGCTTTCTTT.

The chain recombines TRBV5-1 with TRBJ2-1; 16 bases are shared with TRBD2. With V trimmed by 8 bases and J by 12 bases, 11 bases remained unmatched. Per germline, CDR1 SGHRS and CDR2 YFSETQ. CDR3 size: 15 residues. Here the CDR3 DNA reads TGCGCCAGAGGGACTAGCGGGAGGGGAGGGGTTAGGCAGTTCTTC. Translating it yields CARGTSGRGGVRQFF.

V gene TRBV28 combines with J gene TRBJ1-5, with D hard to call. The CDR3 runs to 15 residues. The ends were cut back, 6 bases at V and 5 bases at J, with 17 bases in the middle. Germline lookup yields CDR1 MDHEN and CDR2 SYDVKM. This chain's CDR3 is CASSFPIGVHQPQHF. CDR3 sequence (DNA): TGTGCCAGCAGCTTTCCCATCGGGGTCCATCAGCCCCAGCATTTT.

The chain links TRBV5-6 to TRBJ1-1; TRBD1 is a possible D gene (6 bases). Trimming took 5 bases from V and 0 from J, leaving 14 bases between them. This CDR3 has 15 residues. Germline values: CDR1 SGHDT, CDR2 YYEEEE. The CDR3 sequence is CASRLQGLMNTEAFF. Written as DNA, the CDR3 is TGTGCCAGCAGGCTACAGGGCTTAATGAACACTGAAGCTTTCTTT. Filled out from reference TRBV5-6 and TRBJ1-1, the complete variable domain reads DAGVTQSPTHLIKTRGQQVTLRCSPKSGHDTVSWYQQALGQGPQFIFQYYEEEERQRGNFPDRFSGHQFPNYSSELNVNALLLGDSALYLCASRLQGLMNTEAFFGQGTRLTVV.

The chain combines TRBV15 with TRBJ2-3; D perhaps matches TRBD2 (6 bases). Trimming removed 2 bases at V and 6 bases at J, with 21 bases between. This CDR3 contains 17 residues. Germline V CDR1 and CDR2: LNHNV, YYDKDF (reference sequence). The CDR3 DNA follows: TGTGCCACCAGCAGAACCTCCCTTCCGGGAGATTGGGATACGCAGTATTTT. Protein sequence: CATSRTSLPGDWDTQYF.